This TCR beta chain was identified in a study of T cell changes during pregnancy in multiple sclerosis (dated by TCRdb to the late 2010s). Background on the whole study: The study examined how the T cell repertoire changed over the course of pregnancy in women with multiple sclerosis.

As concerns this clone: This clone's antigen is unknown. The record has no base qualities; no much larger clone is one base away.

CDR1 and CDR2 are drawn from the germline V gene: SNHLY, FYNNEI. The CDR3 spans 16 residues, from the cysteine through the phenylalanine. Only the CDR3 region is kept as DNA, spanning 48 bases read in frame from base 1. V is trimmed back by 6 bases and J by 2 bases, and the junction contains 13 bases that no gene match accounts for. The library was produced with the immunoSEQ multiplex PCR assay. TCRdb carries this immuneACCESS record with in-frame sequences only. Its versions omit some clonotypes, under half of them owing to an unresolved V gene in the studies checked, with the rest unexplained. The sample has around 34,000 clones on record, roughly 93% of them singletons. About 0.39% of the sample is held by the ten biggest clonotypes.

Source: CD4+ T cells from peripheral blood mononuclear cells, taken in the second trimester of pregnancy. The origin of this receptor is a female donor with multiple sclerosis, enrolled in a pregnancy study. The chain is encoded by TRBV2 joined to TRBJ2-7, and 7 bases in between align with TRBD2. The nucleotide sequence is TGTGCCAGCAGATCCAGGCCGGGGGGAGGCACCTACGAGCAGTACTTC. The encoded protein is CASRSRPGGGTYEQYF. Extended through the reference TRBV2 and TRBJ2-7 proteins, this CDR3 yields the full variable domain: EPEVTQTPSHQVTQMGQEVILRCVPISNHLYFYWYRQILGQKVEFLVSFYNNEISEKSEIFDDQFSVERPDGSNFTLKIRSTKLEDSAMYFCASRSRPGGGTYEQYFGPGTRLTVT.